This TCR beta chain was observed in a study of blood T cell repertoires in COVID-19. Study background: Sites in the United States, Italy and Spain provided acute and convalescent COVID-19 samples. PBMCs, B-cell-depleted T cells, or T cells provided the cDNA or gDNA that made up the material.

The CDR3 has 12 residues. The V gene's germline CDR1 is WSHSY and CDR2 SAAADI. Comments on this clone: The junction differs from germline at one of its ends, possibly a read error.

Original analysis: The assay estimated nucleated cells by amplifying reference gene primers. Generated by immunoSEQ multiplex PCR, the TCRdb table keeps only in-frame clones and is missing some. Clone size and V and J calls were adopted from that table, with D and trimming inferred from the DNA. The profile shows a few hundred thousand clones, about 82% of them singletons. The sequencing sample was made of peripheral blood. This clonotype was obtained from a woman aged 50 to 65 with acute or convalescent COVID-19. The chain recombines TRBV10-2 with TRBJ2-1, with D perhaps matching TRBD2 (6 bases). For the CDR3, the DNA is TGCGCCAGCAGTGATTCCGCGGCTAGCGTACTCTTC. Its protein product is CASSDSAASVLF.